These T cell receptor beta chains were read from a single sample in a study of shared clonotypes between healthy human individuals. TCRdb's copy holds only in-frame clones and misses some; the assay was immunoSEQ multiplex PCR. The repertoire includes a few million clones, approximately 90% of them detected once, and about 0.13% sits in the top ten. The sample comprised naive CD4+ T cells sorted from blood. All receptors derive from a man younger than 30 in good health. CDR3s include the opening cysteine and the closing phenylalanine or tryptophan. D genes are given only for firm matches. Not every row has a clone size; where given, it reads once, few, many or a size class.

abundance	d_gene	v_gene	j_gene	CDR3nt	CDR3aa
.	.	TRBV5-6	TRBJ1-3	TGTGCCAGCAGCTTGGGATATGGGGGAAACACCATATATTTT	CASSLGYGGNTIYF
.	.	TRBV15	TRBJ2-3	TGTGCCACCAGCAGGGGGAGGCCCGGCACAGATACGCAGTATTTT	CATSRGRPGTDTQYF
.	.	TRBV9	TRBJ2-1	TGTGCCAGCAGCGTAGCGGGACTCTCCTACAATGAGCAGTTCTTC	CASSVAGLSYNEQFF
.	TRBD2	TRBV11-3	TRBJ2-2	TGTGCCAGCAGCCATAGCGGGAGGGCCAACACCGGGGAGCTGTTTTTT	CASSHSGRANTGELFF
.	.	TRBV21-1	TRBJ1-6	TGTGCCAGCAGCAAACCCCCGTGGGGACAGGATAATTCACCCCTCCACTTT	CASSKPPWGQDNSPLHF
once	.	TRBV7-9	TRBJ1-5	TGTGCCAGCAGCTTAGAGTCGGGCAATCAGCCCCAGCATTTT	CASSLESGNQPQHF
.	.	TRBV10-3	TRBJ2-3	TGTGCCATCAGGGGGGCAGATACGCAGTATTTT	CAIRGADTQYF
.	.	TRBV10-1	TRBJ2-7	TGCGCCAGCAATCCCGGGACGGCAACCTACGAGCAGTACTTC	CASNPGTATYEQYF
.	TRBD2	TRBV14	TRBJ2-1	TGTGCCAGCAGCTCAGGACTAGCGGGGGGGCCGTGGAATGAGCAGTTCTTC	CASSSGLAGGPWNEQFF
once	TRBD1	TRBV30	TRBJ1-1	TGTGCCTGGAAAAGACAGGGGGGGGAGAACACTGAAGCTTTCTTT	CAWKRQGGENTEAFF
.	TRBD2	TRBV11-2	TRBJ2-1	TGTGCCAGCAGCCGAAGACTAGCGGGGAGCTCCTACAATGAGCAGTTCTTC	CASSRRLAGSSYNEQFF
.	TRBD1	TRBV7-9	TRBJ1-5	TGTGCCAGCAGCCTTGACAGGGGGCCGGGTCAGCCCCAGCATTTT	CASSLDRGPGQPQHF
.	.	TRBV10-1	TRBJ2-5	TGCGCCAGCAGTGACAGGGGATCGGTAGAGACCCAGTACTTC	CASSDRGSVETQYF
.	TRBD1	TRBV5-8	TRBJ2-5	TGTGCCAGCAGTTTGAACCGGGACAGGGTTGGGGCTCGAGAGACCCAGTACTTC	CASSLNRDRVGARETQYF
.	TRBD1	TRBV15	TRBJ2-1	TGTGCCACCAGCAGCCCTGGACAGGGGCGGAGAAATGAGCAGTTCTTC	CATSSPGQGRRNEQFF
.	TRBD1	TRBV6-1	TRBJ1-2	TGTGCCAGCAGTGTTTACAGGGGGCAGAACTATGGCTACACCTTC	CASSVYRGQNYGYTF
.	.	TRBV5-4	TRBJ1-2	TGTGCCAGCAGCTTTACGACGTCCGCTAACCATGGCTACACCTTC	CASSFTTSANHGYTF
.	TRBD2	TRBV7-2	TRBJ2-5	TGTGCCAGCAGCCCGCGACTAGCGGGGCGTCAAGAGACCCAGTACTTC	CASSPRLAGRQETQYF
.	TRBD1	TRBV6-5	TRBJ2-7	TGTGCCAGCAGGCGGGACAGGGCTGGCGAGCAGTACTTC	CASRRDRAGEQYF
.	TRBD1	TRBV30	TRBJ1-5	TGTGCCTGGAGTCCCTGGACAGGGGGAAGGGATCAGCCCCAGCATTTT	CAWSPWTGGRDQPQHF
.	.	TRBV6-5	TRBJ1-3	TGTGCCAGCAGTTACTCTGACAGAAAAAACACCATATATTTT	CASSYSDRKNTIYF
.	TRBD2	TRBV18	TRBJ2-7	TGTGCCAGCTCACCTACTAGCGGGAGCCCTCTCAACGAGCAGTACTTC	CASSPTSGSPLNEQYF
.	.	TRBV4-2	TRBJ1-6	TGTGCCAGCAGCGAAGCTCATTCCGGGCCTTTGGATAATTCACCCCTCCACTTT	CASSEAHSGPLDNSPLHF
.	.	TRBV6-5	TRBJ1-1	TGTGCCACCAGACCTGGGGGGAGTCTCGAAGCTTTCTTT	CATRPGGSLEAFF
few	.	TRBV6-1	TRBJ1-6	TGTGCCAGCAGTGATACGAGGGATTCACCCCTCCACTTT	CASSDTRDSPLHF
.	.	TRBV28	TRBJ1-4	TGTGCCAGCAGACCGGAGGGGGGGAATGAAAAACTGTTTTTT	CASRPEGGNEKLFF
.	.	TRBV7-2	TRBJ2-1	TGTGCCAGCAGCTTAGAGGTGGTGAATGAGCAGTTCTTC	CASSLEVVNEQFF
.	TRBD1	TRBV6-6	TRBJ2-7	TGTGCCAGCAGAAACCGGACAGGGGGCCTCCACGAGCAGTACTTC	CASRNRTGGLHEQYF
.	.	TRBV7-8	TRBJ1-5	TGTGCCAGCAGCTTAGGGGGAGGGAGAGCCAATCAGCCCCAGCATTTT	CASSLGGGRANQPQHF
.	.	TRBV29-1	TRBJ2-7	TGCAGCGTTGTTCCCCAGGGCTACGAGCAGTACTTC	CSVVPQGYEQYF
.	TRBD2	TRBV5-1	TRBJ2-3	TGCGCCAGCAAACCAACACTAGCGTCCACAGATACGCAGTATTTT	CASKPTLASTDTQYF
.	TRBD1	TRBV15	TRBJ2-5	TGTGCCACCAGCACGGGACAGGGGGCCGGGGAGACCCAGTACTTC	CATSTGQGAGETQYF
.	.	TRBV15	TRBJ2-7	TGTGCCACCAGCAGAGAGGCAGGGTCATCTGCCTACGAGCAGTACTTC	CATSREAGSSAYEQYF
.	.	TRBV11-2	TRBJ2-6	TGTGCCAGCAGCTCCGGACTCTCTGGGGCCAACGTCCTGACTTTC	CASSSGLSGANVLTF
.	TRBD2	TRBV2	TRBJ2-1	TGTGCCAGCAGACCGGCGGGGGTTGGGACCAATGAGCAGTTCTTC	CASRPAGVGTNEQFF
.	TRBD1	TRBV28	TRBJ1-2	TGTGCCAGCAGTTCAATGCAGGGACAGGTCTCGATTAGCACCTTC	CASSSMQGQVSISTF
.	.	TRBV6-1	TRBJ2-7	TGTGCCAGCAGTGCGACTGGGGGTGAGCAGTACTTC	CASSATGGEQYF